Shown below are 11 T cell receptor beta chains from a single sample sequenced in a study of blood T cell repertoires in COVID-19. The repertoire was sequenced with immunoSEQ multiplex PCR; TCRdb's copy has only in-frame clones and lacks some. The table includes some 200,000 clones, about 88% detected once. The sequenced material came from peripheral blood. The receptors originated from a man aged 50-60 years with COVID-19, enrolled during active disease.

The chain is built from TRBV30 and TRBJ2-7, with 8 bases fitting TRBD1. The junction had 3 bases not matched to a gene; V was cut back by 0 bases and J by 5 bases. The CDR3 covers 13 residues. From germline, CDR1 is GTSNPN and CDR2 SVGIG (reference sequence). The CDR3 loop is CAWSVSGGDEQYF. CDR3 nucleotides: TGTGCCTGGAGTGTATCAGGGGGCGACGAGCAGTACTTC.

This clone has just one count. At the DNA level, this CDR3 is encoded by other sequences in the same sample as well. This sequence joins TRBV12-3 or TRBV12-4 and TRBJ2-3; the D is unclear. V lost 1 base and J 6 bases, leaving 8 bases between the germline ends. The CDR3 contains 13 residues. The CDR3 DNA follows: TGTGCCAGCAGTTTAGATCGGTCGGATACGCAGTATTTT. It encodes CASSLDRSDTQYF.

The chain combines TRBV7-9 with TRBJ2-2; TRBD2 is a possible D gene (5 bases). V was pared by 6 bases and J by 8 bases, with 13 bases between. From germline, CDR1 is SEHNR and CDR2 FQNEAQ (reference sequence). This CDR3 region has 13 residues. The CDR3 region is CASSTAREGELFF. CDR3 in DNA: TGTGCCAGCAGTACGGCGAGGGAGGGGGAGCTGTTTTTT.

The chain uses TRBV6-5 and TRBJ2-3; 10 bases align to TRBD2. Germline lookup yields CDR1 MNHEY and CDR2 SVGAGI. The CDR3 runs 14 residues. V lost 6 bases and J lost 4; bases outside the gene matches: 4. In DNA form, the CDR3 reads TGTGCCAGCAGCGCTAGCGGGGGTTCAGATACGCAGTATTTT. It specifies CASSASGGSDTQYF.

The chain couples TRBV14 to TRBJ2-4, with 10 bases lining up with TRBD2. Germline V gives CDR1 SGHDN, CDR2 FVKESK. The CDR3 sequence is 17 residues long. V lost 0 bases, J lost 8 bases, and 10 bases stayed unmatched. DNA for the CDR3: TGTGCCAGCAGCCAAGATAGGCTAGCGGGAGATGGGTACATTCAGTACTTC. Protein sequence: CASSQDRLAGDGYIQYF.

In this sample, this clone turned up once. This sequence joins TRBV7-9 and TRBJ2-1, with D tentatively TRBD2 (5 bases). Deletions cut 3 bases from V and 0 bases from J, with 12 bases between. The V gene's germline CDR1 is SEHNR and CDR2 FQNEAQ (reference sequence). The CDR3 is made up of 16 amino acids. CDR3 region: CASSFITAGSYNEQFF. Written as DNA, the CDR3 is TGTGCCAGCAGCTTTATTACGGCGGGCTCCTACAATGAGCAGTTCTTC.

V gene TRBV13 combines with J gene TRBJ1-3; D might be TRBD1 (6 bases). The CDR3 runs to 16 residues. The germline CDR1 and CDR2 sequences are PRHDT and FYEKMQ (reference sequence). V lost 0 bases to trimming and J lost 1 base, with 10 bases between them. CDR3 in DNA: TGTGCCAGCAGCTTAGGGGGCAGGGGTTCTGGAAACACCATATATTTT. This translates into CASSLGGRGSGNTIYF. Full variable domain (remainder filled in from reference TRBV13 and TRBJ1-3): AAGVIQSPRHLIKEKRETATLKCYPIPRHDTVYWYQQGPGQDPQFLISFYEKMQSDKGSIPDRFSAQQFSDYHSELNMSSLELGDSALYFCASSLGGRGSGNTIYFGEGSWLTVV.

This rearrangement joins TRBV6-5 to TRBJ1-2; TRBD1 might be the D (5 bases). In germline, CDR1 is MNHEY, CDR2 SVGAGI. With 5 bases removed from V and 4 bases from J, the gap between germline ends came to 14 bases. This CDR3 contains 14 residues. For the CDR3, the DNA is TGTGCCAGCAGTCCCCGGGGGGGGAGCTATGGCTACACCTTC. It codes for CASSPRGGSYGYTF.

This clone was recorded only once. V is TRBV29-1 and J is TRBJ2-1; possible D gene TRBD2, 5 bases. Deletions cut 6 bases from V and 5 bases from J, with 11 bases between. There are 12 residues in the CDR3. CDR1 SQVTM and CDR2 ANQGSEA come from the germline V gene. This CDR3 reads CSVGSGNNEQFF. DNA for the CDR3: TGCAGCGTGGGAAGCGGAAACAATGAGCAGTTCTTC.

This chain links TRBV7-8 with TRBJ1-2, with 11 bases identical to TRBD1. Trimming at V came to 6 bases and at J to 7 bases, leaving 7 bases not matched to a gene. From germline, CDR1 is SGHVS and CDR2 FQNEAQ. CDR3 size: 14 residues. The CDR3 DNA sequence: TGTGCCAGCAGGGGACCCGGGACAGGGGGTGGCTACACCTTC. It specifies CASRGPGTGGGYTF.

This clone was detected only once. V gene TRBV5-6 combines with J gene TRBJ1-2, with a tentative D call TRBD1 (5 bases). Germline CDR1 and CDR2: SGHDT and YYEEEE. The CDR3 is 13 amino acids. The V end was cut by 2 bases, the J end by 3 bases, with 8 bases between. The CDR3 region has the DNA TGTGCCAGCAGCTTACAGGTTCACTATGGCTACACCTTC. Residues: CASSLQVHYGYTF.